This T cell receptor (beta chain) was sequenced for a study of T cells expressing NK-cell markers. Study-level points and caveats: These clonotypes additionally ranked first within the CD3+CD56-NKG2C+ fraction of several donors.

TCRdb re-analyzed the 5' RACE reads; it lists each CDR3 protein once, without DNA. The sample has roughly 160,000 distinct CDR3 sequences. As for this clonotype: Antigen: not known.

Material for sequencing was blood T cells: a sorted CD56 or NKG2C T cell subset, CD4+ or CD8+ T cells, or bulk PBMC T cells (not recorded which). The sequence came from a man aged 18-70 years in good health.

CDR3 sequence reads: CASSQLAGAFNEQFF. This chain links TRBV12-3 or TRBV12-4 with TRBJ2-1; TCRdb's D call of TRBD2 is untestable without DNA. The CDR3 is made up of 15 amino acids.